The next 15 T cell receptor beta chains were all read from a single sample in a study of T cell responses to AZD1222 COVID-19 vaccine. The method was immunoSEQ multiplex PCR; TCRdb's version includes in-frame clones alone and lacks a portion of them. Here the sample spans about 81,000 clones, 75% to 95% being singletons. The sequencing used peripheral blood, collected 28 days after the second AZD1222 dose. The source of these receptors is an adult who received the AZD1222 COVID-19 vaccine.

The chain couples TRBV28 to TRBJ1-5; a weak D match, TRBD1 (6 bases). The CDR3 sequence is 15 residues long. The germline CDR1 and CDR2 sequences are MDHEN and SYDVKM. Trimming stripped 4 bases from V and 8 bases from J, with 18 bases between. The CDR3 protein is CASSSPGIRDKPQHF. As DNA, the CDR3 is TGTGCCAGCAGTTCTCCCGGGATTCGGGACAAGCCCCAGCATTTT.

The chain recombines TRBV6-2 or TRBV6-3 with TRBJ1-5; D not certain. This CDR3 has 15 amino acids. CDR1 MNHEY and CDR2 SVGEGT come from the germline V gene. The V gene lost 5 bases and the J gene lost 6 bases, with 17 bases spanning the gap. CDR3 sequence reads: CASSQGGYGSQPQHF. The CDR3 DNA is TGTGCCAGCAGTCAAGGAGGGTACGGAAGTCAGCCCCAGCATTTT.

V is TRBV10-3 and J is TRBJ2-1; 8 bases map to TRBD1. Germline CDR1 and CDR2: ENHRY and SYGVKD. V dropped 2 bases and J dropped 3; count of bases not matched to a gene: 6. The length of the CDR3 is 16 residues. The CDR3, as DNA: TGTGCCATCAGTGAGGGACAGGGTCTTATCTACAATGAGCAGTTCTTC. It translates to CAISEGQGLIYNEQFF.

This chain joins TRBV5-5 and TRBJ2-5; D ambiguous. Trimming took off 1 base at V and 2 bases at J, with 3 bases between the two ends. The CDR3 length is 12 residues. CDR1 SGHKS and CDR2 YYEKEE come from the germline V gene (reference sequence). CDR3 amino acids: CASSLQQETQYF. The CDR3 DNA sequence: TGTGCCAGCAGCTTGCAGCAAGAGACCCAGTACTTC. Together with reference TRBV5-5 and TRBJ2-5, the CDR3 gives the full variable domain: DAGVTQSPTHLIKTRGQQVTLRCSPISGHKSVSWYQQVLGQGPQFIFQYYEKEERGRGNFPDRFSARQFPNYSSELNVNALLLGDSALYLCASSLQQETQYFGPGTRLLVL.

This rearrangement joins TRBV20-1 to TRBJ1-1; a weak D match, TRBD1 (6 bases). CDR3 length equals 14 residues. V was trimmed by 3 bases and J by 0 bases, leaving 11 bases between them. The germline V gene has CDR1 DFQATT and CDR2 SNEGSKA (reference sequence). CDR3 sequence reads: CSASEGQLNTEAFF. The CDR3 region has the DNA TGCAGTGCTAGTGAGGGACAACTGAACACTGAAGCTTTCTTT.

V gene TRBV12-5 combines with J gene TRBJ2-5; 7 nucleotides match TRBD1. This CDR3 spans 15 amino acids. Germline V gives CDR1 LGHNT, CDR2 FRNRAP. V trimming: 2 bases; J trimming: 1 base; junction bases outside the gene matches: 4. CDR3 nucleotides: TGTGCTAGTGGTTTGCCGAGGACAGGCCAAGAGACCCAGTACTTC. Encoded protein: CASGLPRTGQETQYF.

J is TRBJ2-1 and V is TRBV5-1; TRBD1 matches at 7 bases. Germline V gene sequence: CDR1 SGHRS, CDR2 YFSETQ. The CDR3 spans 14 residues. The trim removed 3 bases at V and 8 bases at J, leaving 8 bases unmatched. The CDR3 DNA reads TGCGCCAGCAGCTCCGAACAGGGGTGGGATGAGCAGTTCTTC. The encoded protein is CASSSEQGWDEQFF.

V and J are TRBV3-1 (or the pseudogene TRBV3-2) and TRBJ1-4; no firm D call. Trimming shortened V by 1 base and J by 0 bases, and 12 bases separated the two germline ends. The CDR3 length is 17 residues. Per the germline V gene, CDR1 is LGHDT and CDR2 is YNNKEL (reference sequence). The CDR3, as DNA: TGTGCCAGCAGCCAAGCTCCTCGGGGTGCAACTAATGAAAAACTGTTTTTT. As protein: CASSQAPRGATNEKLFF.

The chain joins TRBV3-1 (or the pseudogene TRBV3-2) to TRBJ1-2; possible D gene TRBD1, 6 bases. Germline CDR1 LGHDT, CDR2 YNNKEL (reference sequence). The V end was cut by 8 bases, the J end by 4 bases, with 17 bases between. The CDR3 runs to 14 residues. The CDR3 here is CASSHGGQSYGYTF. The CDR3 bases are TGTGCCAGCTCCCACGGGGGCCAGAGCTATGGCTACACCTTC.

The V gene is TRBV5-4, the J gene TRBJ1-6, with TRBD1 matching 9 bases. V was clipped by 4 bases and J by 9 bases; unmatched bases: 11. The CDR3 is 16 residues long. CDR1 is SGHNT and CDR2 is YYREEE in the germline V gene (reference sequence). The CDR3 region is CASSPTLDRGVSPLHF. The DNA of the CDR3 is TGTGCCAGCAGCCCGACCCTGGACAGGGGAGTTTCACCCCTCCACTTT.

There are a few counts of this clone. The rearrangement uses TRBV27 and TRBJ2-1, with D uncertain. V was trimmed by 6 bases and J by 5 bases, leaving 14 bases between them. The germline gives CDR1 MNHEY, CDR2 SMNVEV (reference sequence). The CDR3 spans 14 residues. The CDR3 DNA is TGTGCCAGCAGGGGCACAGATAGAAACAATGAGCAGTTCTTC. Its protein product is CASRGTDRNNEQFF.

This chain joins TRBV5-3 and TRBJ1-1; D ambiguous. TRBV5-3 is known as an ORF, though its function is uncertain. The ends were cut back, 4 bases at V and 6 bases at J, with 13 bases in the middle. The CDR3 spans 13 residues. Here the CDR3 DNA reads TGTGCCAGAAGCCCCGGAGGGCCGGCTGAAGCTTTCTTT. It translates to CARSPGGPAEAFF.

This clone was observed a single time. The V and J genes are TRBV19 and TRBJ1-4; TRBD1 might be the D (5 bases). The V gene lost 5 bases and the J gene lost 6 bases, with 16 bases spanning the gap. The CDR3 has 15 amino acids. CDR1 and CDR2 from the germline V gene are LNHDA and SQIVND (reference sequence). CDR3 in DNA: TGTGCCAGTAGTGGTGGGGCCGGGGTTGATGAAAAACTGTTTTTT. This gives the protein CASSGGAGVDEKLFF.

The chain joins TRBV7-9 to TRBJ1-1; D gene ambiguous. The CDR3 covers 14 residues. V shed 5 bases and J shed 1 base, with 11 bases lying between them. CDR1 and CDR2 (germline): SEHNR, FQNEAQ (reference sequence). The CDR3 loop reads CASSPSGGNTEAFF. CDR3 bases: TGTGCCAGCAGCCCCTCCGGTGGGAACACTGAAGCTTTCTTT.

The chain carries TRBV7-9 and TRBJ2-2; D is ambiguous. V was cut by 5 bases and J by 4 bases, with 11 bases left in between. The length of the CDR3 is 14 residues. CDR1 is SEHNR, CDR2 FQNEAQ, per germline (reference sequence). The CDR3 is CASSHGRITGELFF. The DNA for the CDR3 is TGTGCCAGCAGCCACGGACGGATCACCGGGGAGCTGTTTTTT.